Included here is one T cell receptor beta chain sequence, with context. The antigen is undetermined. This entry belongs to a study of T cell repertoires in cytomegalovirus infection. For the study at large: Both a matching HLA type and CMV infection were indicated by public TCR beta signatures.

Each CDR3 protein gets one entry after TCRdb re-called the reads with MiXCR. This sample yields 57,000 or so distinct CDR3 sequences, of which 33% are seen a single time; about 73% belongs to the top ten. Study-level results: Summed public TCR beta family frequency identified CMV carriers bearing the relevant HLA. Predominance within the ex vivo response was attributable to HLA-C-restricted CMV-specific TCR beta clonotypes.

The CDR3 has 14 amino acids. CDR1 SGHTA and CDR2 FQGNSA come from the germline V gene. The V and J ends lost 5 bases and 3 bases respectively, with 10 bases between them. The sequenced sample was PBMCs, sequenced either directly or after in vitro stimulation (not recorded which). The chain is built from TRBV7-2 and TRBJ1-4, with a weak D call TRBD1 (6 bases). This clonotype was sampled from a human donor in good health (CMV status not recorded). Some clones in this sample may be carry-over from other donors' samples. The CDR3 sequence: CASSPGQPNEKLFF. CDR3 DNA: TGTGCCAGCAGCCCCGGACAGCCTAATGAAAAACTGTTTTTT.